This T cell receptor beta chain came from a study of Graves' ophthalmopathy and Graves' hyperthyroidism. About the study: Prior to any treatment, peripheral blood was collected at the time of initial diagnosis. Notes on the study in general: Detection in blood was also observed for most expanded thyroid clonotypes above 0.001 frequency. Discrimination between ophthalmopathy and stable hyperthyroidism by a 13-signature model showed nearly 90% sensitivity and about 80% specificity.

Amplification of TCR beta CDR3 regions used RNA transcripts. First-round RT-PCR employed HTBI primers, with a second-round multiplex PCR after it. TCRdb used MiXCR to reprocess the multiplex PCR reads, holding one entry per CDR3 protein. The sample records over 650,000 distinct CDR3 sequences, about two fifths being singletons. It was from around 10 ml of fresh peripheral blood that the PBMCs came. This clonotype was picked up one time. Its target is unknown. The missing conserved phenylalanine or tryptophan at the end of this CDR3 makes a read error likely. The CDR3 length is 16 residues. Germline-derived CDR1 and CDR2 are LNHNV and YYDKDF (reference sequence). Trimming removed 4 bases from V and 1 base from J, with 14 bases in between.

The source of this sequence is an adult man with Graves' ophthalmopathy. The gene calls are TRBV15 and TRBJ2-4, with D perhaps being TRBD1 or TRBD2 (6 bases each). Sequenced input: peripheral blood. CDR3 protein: CATSTRRGQAKNIQYL. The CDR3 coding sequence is TGTGCCACCAGCACCCGTCGGGGGCAGGCCAAAAACATTCAGTACCTC.